The TCR beta chain under discussion was sequenced for a study of blood T cell repertoires in COVID-19. There are 14 residues in the CDR3. V gave up 2 bases and J gave up 6 bases, with 14 bases separating them. Germline loops: CDR1 LGHDT, CDR2 YNNKEL (reference sequence). The protocol was immunoSEQ multiplex PCR, while the TCRdb copy is restricted to in-frame clones and leaves out a portion. The sample carries 90,000 or so clones, 75% to 90% recorded once. The TCR originated in a man older than 75 with acute or convalescent COVID-19. The gene calls are TRBV3-1 (or the pseudogene TRBV3-2) and TRBJ2-7, with a tentative D call TRBD1 (6 bases). The specimen was peripheral blood. CDR3 loop: CASSQSQGRVEQYF. The CDR3 DNA reads TGTGCCAGCAGCCAAAGCCAGGGGCGGGTCGAGCAGTACTTC.